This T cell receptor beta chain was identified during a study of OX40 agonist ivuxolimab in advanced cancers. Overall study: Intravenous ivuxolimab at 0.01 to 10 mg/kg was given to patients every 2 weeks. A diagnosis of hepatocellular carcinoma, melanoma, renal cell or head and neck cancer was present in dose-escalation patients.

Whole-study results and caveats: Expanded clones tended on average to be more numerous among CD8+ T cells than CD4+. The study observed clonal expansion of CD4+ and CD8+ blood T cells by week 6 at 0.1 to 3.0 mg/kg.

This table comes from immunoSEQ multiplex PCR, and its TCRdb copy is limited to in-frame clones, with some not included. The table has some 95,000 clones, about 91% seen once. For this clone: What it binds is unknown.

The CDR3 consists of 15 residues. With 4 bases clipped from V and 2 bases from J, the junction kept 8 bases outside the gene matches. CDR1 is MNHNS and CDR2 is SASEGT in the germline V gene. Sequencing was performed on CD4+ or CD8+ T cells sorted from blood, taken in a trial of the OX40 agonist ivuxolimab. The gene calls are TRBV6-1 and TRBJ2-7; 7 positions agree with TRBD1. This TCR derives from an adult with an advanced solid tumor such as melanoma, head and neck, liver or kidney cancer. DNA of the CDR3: TGTGCCAGCAGTGTTAGACGGGACAGACCCTACGAGCAGTACTTC. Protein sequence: CASSVRRDRPYEQYF.